This T cell receptor beta chain was documented in a study of blood T cell repertoires in COVID-19. In the study overall: COVID-19 samples from acute and convalescent phases originated in the United States, Italy and Spain.

Participants reported their clinical history, and cohort assignment relied on those reports. CDR1 is KGHSH and CDR2 is LQKENI in the germline V gene. Trimming took 3 bases from V and 5 from J; bases not matched to a gene: 10. The CDR3 runs to 17 residues. As originally analysed: By means of reference gene primer amplification, nucleated cell counts were estimated. Repertoires were generated with immunoSEQ multiplex PCR, while TCRdb's copy carries only in-frame clones and drops some. The V and J calls and the clone size are those of that table, but D and trimming were determined from the DNA. Of around 190,000 clones detected, 70% to 85% appear once; the ten largest clones hold roughly 3.2%.

J is TRBJ1-4 and V is TRBV18; 9 positions match TRBD1. The receptor's source is a woman in her 30s who had recovered from COVID-19. What was sequenced was PBMCs or T cells enriched from blood (not recorded which). CDR3 DNA sequence: TGTGCCAGCTCACCGGTCAGTACCGGGACAGGGAATGAAAAACTGTTTTTT. Translation gives CASSPVSTGTGNEKLFF.